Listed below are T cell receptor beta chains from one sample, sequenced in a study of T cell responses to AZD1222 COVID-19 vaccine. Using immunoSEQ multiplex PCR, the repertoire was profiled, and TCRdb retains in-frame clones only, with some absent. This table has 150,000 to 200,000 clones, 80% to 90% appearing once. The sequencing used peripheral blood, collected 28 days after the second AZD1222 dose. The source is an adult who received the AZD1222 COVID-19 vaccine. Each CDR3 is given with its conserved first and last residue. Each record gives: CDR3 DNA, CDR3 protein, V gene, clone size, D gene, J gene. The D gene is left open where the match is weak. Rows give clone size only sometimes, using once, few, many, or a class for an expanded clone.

cdr3_nt: TGTGCCAGCAGCCAAGACGAGGGGGCGCACACTGAAGCTTTCTTT; cdr3_aa: CASSQDEGAHTEAFF; v_call: TRBV3-1/TRBV3-2; clone_size: -; d_call: TRBD1; j_call: TRBJ1-1
cdr3_nt: TGTGCCAGCTCACCAAACAAGGGGGTGAACACTGAAGCTTTCTTT; cdr3_aa: CASSPNKGVNTEAFF; v_call: TRBV18; clone_size: once; d_call: -; j_call: TRBJ1-1
cdr3_nt: TGTGCCAGCAGCACACCCACCCGCGGCTACCAAGAGACCCAGTACTTC; cdr3_aa: CASSTPTRGYQETQYF; v_call: TRBV7-6; clone_size: -; d_call: -; j_call: TRBJ2-5
cdr3_nt: TGCGCCAGCAGCTTGTCGCTAGCGAGCGATGAGCAGTTCTTC; cdr3_aa: CASSLSLASDEQFF; v_call: TRBV5-1; clone_size: -; d_call: -; j_call: TRBJ2-1
cdr3_nt: TGTGCCAGCAGCCAAGAGAAGGGACAGGGGCACTATGGCTACACCTTC; cdr3_aa: CASSQEKGQGHYGYTF; v_call: TRBV3-1/TRBV3-2; clone_size: -; d_call: TRBD1; j_call: TRBJ1-2
cdr3_nt: TGTGCCAGCAGCGCATCAGGGGCTAATGAAAAACTGTTTTTT; cdr3_aa: CASSASGANEKLFF; v_call: TRBV6-5; clone_size: -; d_call: -; j_call: TRBJ1-4
cdr3_nt: TGTGCCAGCAGCACAGGGTTGGGCACTGAAGCTTTCTTT; cdr3_aa: CASSTGLGTEAFF; v_call: TRBV27; clone_size: -; d_call: -; j_call: TRBJ1-1
cdr3_nt: TGTGCCAGCAGTTTTCCCAGGGGCTCTACGGATGGCTACACCTTC; cdr3_aa: CASSFPRGSTDGYTF; v_call: TRBV28; clone_size: -; d_call: -; j_call: TRBJ1-2
cdr3_nt: TGTGCCAGCGGACAGCTTAGCACAGATACGCAGTATTTT; cdr3_aa: CASGQLSTDTQYF; v_call: TRBV2; clone_size: -; d_call: -; j_call: TRBJ2-3
cdr3_nt: TGTGCCAGCAGCTCGCGGGGGGGTACCCACGAGCAGTACTTC; cdr3_aa: CASSSRGGTHEQYF; v_call: TRBV5-4; clone_size: many; d_call: TRBD2; j_call: TRBJ2-7
cdr3_nt: TGTGCTAGCAGCTACGGGGGGCCGGGACCCGGGGAGACCCAGTACTTC; cdr3_aa: CASSYGGPGPGETQYF; v_call: TRBV7-7; clone_size: -; d_call: -; j_call: TRBJ2-5
cdr3_nt: TGTGCCAGTAGTTTCTTCACCGGGACAGGGGGTAGTAATTCACCCCTCCACTTT; cdr3_aa: CASSFFTGTGGSNSPLHF; v_call: TRBV19; clone_size: -; d_call: TRBD1; j_call: TRBJ1-6
cdr3_nt: TGTGCCAGCAGCCTCCGGGACAGTGGAACCGGGGAGCTGTTTTTT; cdr3_aa: CASSLRDSGTGELFF; v_call: TRBV11-3; clone_size: -; d_call: TRBD1; j_call: TRBJ2-2
cdr3_nt: TGTGCCAGCAGTTTATCAAATTTAGGAGGTCCGAACACTGAAGCTTTCTTT; cdr3_aa: CASSLSNLGGPNTEAFF; v_call: TRBV27; clone_size: -; d_call: -; j_call: TRBJ1-1
cdr3_nt: TGTGCCAGCAGTTTGGGCGCGAGGGACGAAAAACTGTTTTTT; cdr3_aa: CASSLGARDEKLFF; v_call: TRBV6-5; clone_size: -; d_call: -; j_call: TRBJ1-4
cdr3_nt: TGTGCCAGCAGTGAAGAGGGTCGGGGGGGGCAAGAGACCCAGTACTTC; cdr3_aa: CASSEEGRGGQETQYF; v_call: TRBV2; clone_size: -; d_call: TRBD2; j_call: TRBJ2-5